A single sample gave rise to the 22 T cell receptor beta chains below, sequenced in a study of identical twins. MiXCR, applied by TCRdb to the 5' RACE reads, yields one record per CDR3 protein. The sample lists 500,000 to 650,000 distinct CDR3 sequences, about 7% seen once, with 1.5% to 2% in the top ten. The sample was also reused in another study, on yellow fever vaccine responses in identical twins.

The sequencing input was PBMCs. These receptors were obtained from a woman aged 18-29 years in good health.

The rearrangement links TRBV20-1 to TRBJ2-2; 10 bases agree with TRBD2. The CDR3 covers 15 residues. Per the germline V gene, CDR1 is DFQATT and CDR2 is SNEGSKA (reference sequence). V lost 3 bases and J lost 7; bases outside the gene matches: 8. The CDR3 region has the DNA TGCAGTGCTAGGGTTAAGAGCGGGAGGGACGGGGAGCTGTTTTTT. This encodes CSARVKSGRDGELFF.

The chain is built from TRBV6-4 and TRBJ2-1, with TRBD2 as a possible D gene (6 bases). V shed 9 bases and J shed 3 bases, with 21 bases lying between them. Germline CDR1 MRHNA, CDR2 SNTAGT. CDR3 size: 16 residues. This chain's CDR3 is CASSAGKRSYYNEQFF. In DNA, the CDR3 is TGTGCCAGTAGCGCGGGGAAGCGGAGCTACTACAATGAGCAGTTCTTC.

V usage is TRBV6-1 and J usage is TRBJ2-7; 8 nucleotides match TRBD2. Per the germline V gene, CDR1 is MNHNS and CDR2 is SASEGT. This CDR3 has 14 residues. V shed 6 bases, J shed 2 bases, and the junction held 6 bases outside the gene matches. The CDR3 protein is CASSKTSGPYEQYV. The CDR3 region has the DNA TGTGCCAGCAGCAAAACTAGCGGACCCTACGAGCAGTACGTC.

The chain couples TRBV18 to TRBJ2-5; D may be TRBD2 (6 bases). There are 14 residues in the CDR3. Germline CDR1 KGHSH, CDR2 LQKENI. Trimming pared 5 bases from V and 2 bases from J, leaving 12 bases between. CDR3 DNA: TGTGCCAGCTCATTCGGGAGCAAACAAGAGACCCAGTACTTC. Its translation: CASSFGSKQETQYF.

In regard to this clonotype: This CDR3 fails to terminate in the conserved phenylalanine or tryptophan, so it likely reflects a read error. The rearrangement uses TRBV5-1 and TRBJ2-2, with D maybe TRBD1 (5 bases). The CDR3 runs to 16 residues. CDR1 and CDR2 from the germline V gene are SGHRS and YFSETQ. Trimming stripped 5 bases from V and 2 bases from J, with 16 bases between. The CDR3 protein is CASRWGSSDNTGELFS. The CDR3 nucleotides read TGCGCCAGCAGATGGGGCAGTTCTGATAACACCGGGGAGCTGTTTTCT.

A few counts support this clonotype. V and J are TRBV24-1 and TRBJ2-1, with D perhaps TRBD2 (5 bases). V was clipped by 9 bases and J by 0 bases, with 11 bases between them. In germline, CDR1 is KGHDR, CDR2 SFDVKD. This CDR3 spans 14 amino acids. The CDR3 sequence: CATGVGSSYNEQFF. CDR3 DNA sequence: TGTGCCACCGGAGTGGGGAGCTCCTACAATGAGCAGTTCTTC.

This clonotype turned up a few times. The rearrangement uses TRBV5-1 and TRBJ2-5, with D possibly TRBD2 on 6 matching bases. Trimming cost V 4 bases and J 2 bases, with 15 bases left between them. The CDR3 sequence is 15 residues long. Germline CDR1 and CDR2: SGHRS and YFSETQ. The CDR3 bases are TGCGCCAGCAGCCCCCGGGGCGGGGCACAAGAGACCCAGTACTTC. It translates to CASSPRGGAQETQYF.

This clonotype turned up a few times. The chain employs TRBV15 and TRBJ1-1, with D maybe TRBD1 (6 bases). The germline V gene has CDR1 LNHNV and CDR2 YYDKDF (reference sequence). Between the trimmed V and J ends, which lost 7 bases and 4 bases, there was a span of 13 bases. CDR3 length equals 13 residues. CDR3 protein: CATKLSGVTEAFF. The CDR3 DNA reads TGTGCCACCAAATTATCAGGGGTCACTGAAGCTTTCTTT.

This clonotype came up a few times. The chain is built from TRBV7-6 and TRBJ2-1; D is unresolved. The CDR3 length is 15 residues. Trimming cost V 5 bases and J 8 bases, with 19 bases left between them. Germline V gene sequence: CDR1 SGHVS, CDR2 FNYEAQ. The DNA for the CDR3 is TGTGCCAGCAGCACAAGTCCCGGGCCCTGGGATGAGCAGTTCTTC. As protein: CASSTSPGPWDEQFF.

This clonotype was seen a few times. The genes are TRBV29-1 and TRBJ2-5; possible D gene TRBD2, 6 bases. The CDR3 has 13 residues. The ends were cut back, 4 bases at V and 5 bases at J, with 14 bases in the middle. Germline V lookup: CDR1 SQVTM, CDR2 ANQGSEA. CDR3 DNA: TGCAGCGTTGGCGGCGGGGCATGGGAGACCCAGTACTTC. Protein: CSVGGGAWETQYF.

At least ten counts were recorded for this clonotype. J is TRBJ1-4 and V is TRBV7-9; weak D call: TRBD1 (5 bases). The ends were cut back, 6 bases at V and 0 bases at J, with 17 bases in the middle. CDR1 is SEHNR and CDR2 is FQNEAQ in the germline V gene (reference sequence). CDR3 size: 17 residues. CDR3 in amino acids: CASRPGAGLPTNEKLFF. The CDR3 nucleotides read TGTGCCAGCAGGCCTGGCGCAGGGCTTCCAACTAATGAAAAACTGTTTTTT.

This clonotype appeared many times. This sequence joins TRBV5-1 and TRBJ2-7, with 9 positions matching TRBD1. Germline assignment: CDR1 SGHRS and CDR2 YFSETQ. The CDR3 has 14 amino acids. The V segment lost 6 bases and the J segment 5 bases; nucleotides outside the gene matches: 9. CDR3 protein: CASNRDRALNEQYF. The CDR3 nucleotides are TGCGCCAGCAACCGGGACAGGGCTTTGAACGAGCAGTACTTC.

This clonotype was seen only a few times. The J gene is TRBJ1-2, the V gene TRBV5-5; 10 bases map to TRBD1. With V trimmed by 0 bases and J by 7 bases, 3 bases remained unmatched. The CDR3 has 14 amino acids. From germline, CDR1 is SGHKS and CDR2 YYEKEE (reference sequence). The CDR3 DNA reads TGTGCCAGCAGCTTGGACGGACAGGGGGTTGGCTACACCTTC. Protein product: CASSLDGQGVGYTF.

This clonotype was seen many times. The chain employs TRBV2 and TRBJ2-1, with D possibly matching TRBD2 (6 bases). Trimming removed 8 bases from V and 5 bases from J, with 16 bases in between. This CDR3 contains 14 residues. Germline values: CDR1 SNHLY, CDR2 FYNNEI. CDR3 bases: TGTGCCAGCTTCCTGGGACTCTCAAACAATGAGCAGTTCTTC. It is translated as CASFLGLSNNEQFF. Together with reference TRBV2 and TRBJ2-1, the CDR3 gives the full variable domain: EPEVTQTPSHQVTQMGQEVILRCVPISNHLYFYWYRQILGQKVEFLVSFYNNEISEKSEIFDDQFSVERPDGSNFTLKIRSTKLEDSAMYFCASFLGLSNNEQFFGPGTRLTVL.

This chain links TRBV15 with TRBJ2-3; 7 nucleotides align to TRBD1. CDR1 and CDR2 (germline): LNHNV, YYDKDF (reference sequence). The CDR3 is 17 residues long. The V gene end was trimmed by 0 bases and the J gene end by 5 bases; junction bases not matched to a gene: 11. This CDR3 is CATSRDPPGTVVDTQYF. CDR3 sequence (DNA): TGTGCCACCAGCAGAGACCCACCGGGGACAGTAGTAGATACGCAGTATTTT.

There are many counts of this clonotype. CDR3 loop: CASSYYGGGYTF. CDR3 coding DNA: TGTGCCAGCAGTTACTATGGAGGGGGCTACACCTTC. The J gene is TRBJ1-2, the V gene TRBV6-5; D is ambiguous. The CDR3 is 12 amino acids. Germline-derived CDR1 and CDR2 are MNHEY and SVGAGI. Deletions cut 1 base from V and 8 bases from J, with 8 bases between.

This clonotype was seen a few times. The chain carries TRBV9 and TRBJ2-3; D is unresolved. The CDR3 covers 16 residues. Trimming cost V 2 bases and J 0 bases, with 13 bases left between them. Germline CDR1 is SGDLS and CDR2 is YYNGEE. The CDR3 DNA sequence: TGTGCCAGCAGCGTCCGGACCTCATCTAGCACAGATACGCAGTATTTT. Amino acid sequence: CASSVRTSSSTDTQYF.

As concerns this clonotype: A read error may produce the germline difference seen at one junction end. This CDR3 reads CASSKDVRGRFTDTQYF. In DNA form, the CDR3 reads TGCGCCAGCAGCAAAGACGTGCGGGGGAGGTTCACAGATACGCAGTATTTT. This sequence joins TRBV4-1 and TRBJ2-3; 7 bases are shared with TRBD2. CDR1 is MGHRA, CDR2 YSYEKL, per germline. The CDR3 spans 17 residues.

The chain couples TRBV6-6 to TRBJ2-2; no reliable D call. V was trimmed by 10 bases and J by 5 bases, leaving 11 bases between them. CDR3 length equals 12 residues. Per germline, CDR1 MNHNY and CDR2 SVGAGI (reference sequence). CDR3 DNA: TGTGCCATCGACAAGGGAACCGGGGAGCTGTTTTTT. It is translated as CAIDKGTGELFF.

This clonotype was recorded a few times. V gene TRBV6-2 or TRBV6-3 combines with J gene TRBJ2-3; unclear D gene. V lost 2 bases and J 6 bases, leaving 3 bases between the germline ends. This CDR3 is built from 11 residues. In germline, CDR1 is MNHEY, CDR2 SVGEGT. CDR3 nucleotides: TGTGCCAGCAGTTACGTTGATACGCAGTATTTT. This sequence encodes CASSYVDTQYF.

This clonotype has a handful of counts. The rearrangement uses TRBV9 and TRBJ2-2; 9 nucleotides align to TRBD1. CDR1 is SGDLS and CDR2 is YYNGEE in the germline V gene. Germline trimming cut 1 base from V and 5 bases from J; bases unmatched to any gene: 18. The CDR3 contains 20 residues. DNA of the CDR3: TGTGCCAGCAGCGTAACCCACAGGGGGCCCGTGGTCTCAGAAACCGGGGAGCTGTTTTTT. It encodes CASSVTHRGPVVSETGELFF. Full variable domain (missing parts from reference TRBV9 and TRBJ2-2): DSGVTQTPKHLITATGQRVTLRCSPRSGDLSVYWYQQSLDQGLQFLIQYYNGEERAKGNILERFSAQQFPDLHSELNLSSLELGDSALYFCASSVTHRGPVVSETGELFFGEGSRLTVL.

The rearrangement uses TRBV9 and TRBJ1-2; maybe TRBD1 (6 bases). The germline V gene encodes CDR1 SGDLS and CDR2 YYNGEE. The CDR3 consists of 16 residues. V was trimmed by 3 bases and J by 5 bases, leaving 20 bases between them. The CDR3, as DNA: TGTGCCAGCAGCGCTACGGGAACAGGGCTCGGGTATGGCTACACCTTC. It translates to CASSATGTGLGYGYTF.